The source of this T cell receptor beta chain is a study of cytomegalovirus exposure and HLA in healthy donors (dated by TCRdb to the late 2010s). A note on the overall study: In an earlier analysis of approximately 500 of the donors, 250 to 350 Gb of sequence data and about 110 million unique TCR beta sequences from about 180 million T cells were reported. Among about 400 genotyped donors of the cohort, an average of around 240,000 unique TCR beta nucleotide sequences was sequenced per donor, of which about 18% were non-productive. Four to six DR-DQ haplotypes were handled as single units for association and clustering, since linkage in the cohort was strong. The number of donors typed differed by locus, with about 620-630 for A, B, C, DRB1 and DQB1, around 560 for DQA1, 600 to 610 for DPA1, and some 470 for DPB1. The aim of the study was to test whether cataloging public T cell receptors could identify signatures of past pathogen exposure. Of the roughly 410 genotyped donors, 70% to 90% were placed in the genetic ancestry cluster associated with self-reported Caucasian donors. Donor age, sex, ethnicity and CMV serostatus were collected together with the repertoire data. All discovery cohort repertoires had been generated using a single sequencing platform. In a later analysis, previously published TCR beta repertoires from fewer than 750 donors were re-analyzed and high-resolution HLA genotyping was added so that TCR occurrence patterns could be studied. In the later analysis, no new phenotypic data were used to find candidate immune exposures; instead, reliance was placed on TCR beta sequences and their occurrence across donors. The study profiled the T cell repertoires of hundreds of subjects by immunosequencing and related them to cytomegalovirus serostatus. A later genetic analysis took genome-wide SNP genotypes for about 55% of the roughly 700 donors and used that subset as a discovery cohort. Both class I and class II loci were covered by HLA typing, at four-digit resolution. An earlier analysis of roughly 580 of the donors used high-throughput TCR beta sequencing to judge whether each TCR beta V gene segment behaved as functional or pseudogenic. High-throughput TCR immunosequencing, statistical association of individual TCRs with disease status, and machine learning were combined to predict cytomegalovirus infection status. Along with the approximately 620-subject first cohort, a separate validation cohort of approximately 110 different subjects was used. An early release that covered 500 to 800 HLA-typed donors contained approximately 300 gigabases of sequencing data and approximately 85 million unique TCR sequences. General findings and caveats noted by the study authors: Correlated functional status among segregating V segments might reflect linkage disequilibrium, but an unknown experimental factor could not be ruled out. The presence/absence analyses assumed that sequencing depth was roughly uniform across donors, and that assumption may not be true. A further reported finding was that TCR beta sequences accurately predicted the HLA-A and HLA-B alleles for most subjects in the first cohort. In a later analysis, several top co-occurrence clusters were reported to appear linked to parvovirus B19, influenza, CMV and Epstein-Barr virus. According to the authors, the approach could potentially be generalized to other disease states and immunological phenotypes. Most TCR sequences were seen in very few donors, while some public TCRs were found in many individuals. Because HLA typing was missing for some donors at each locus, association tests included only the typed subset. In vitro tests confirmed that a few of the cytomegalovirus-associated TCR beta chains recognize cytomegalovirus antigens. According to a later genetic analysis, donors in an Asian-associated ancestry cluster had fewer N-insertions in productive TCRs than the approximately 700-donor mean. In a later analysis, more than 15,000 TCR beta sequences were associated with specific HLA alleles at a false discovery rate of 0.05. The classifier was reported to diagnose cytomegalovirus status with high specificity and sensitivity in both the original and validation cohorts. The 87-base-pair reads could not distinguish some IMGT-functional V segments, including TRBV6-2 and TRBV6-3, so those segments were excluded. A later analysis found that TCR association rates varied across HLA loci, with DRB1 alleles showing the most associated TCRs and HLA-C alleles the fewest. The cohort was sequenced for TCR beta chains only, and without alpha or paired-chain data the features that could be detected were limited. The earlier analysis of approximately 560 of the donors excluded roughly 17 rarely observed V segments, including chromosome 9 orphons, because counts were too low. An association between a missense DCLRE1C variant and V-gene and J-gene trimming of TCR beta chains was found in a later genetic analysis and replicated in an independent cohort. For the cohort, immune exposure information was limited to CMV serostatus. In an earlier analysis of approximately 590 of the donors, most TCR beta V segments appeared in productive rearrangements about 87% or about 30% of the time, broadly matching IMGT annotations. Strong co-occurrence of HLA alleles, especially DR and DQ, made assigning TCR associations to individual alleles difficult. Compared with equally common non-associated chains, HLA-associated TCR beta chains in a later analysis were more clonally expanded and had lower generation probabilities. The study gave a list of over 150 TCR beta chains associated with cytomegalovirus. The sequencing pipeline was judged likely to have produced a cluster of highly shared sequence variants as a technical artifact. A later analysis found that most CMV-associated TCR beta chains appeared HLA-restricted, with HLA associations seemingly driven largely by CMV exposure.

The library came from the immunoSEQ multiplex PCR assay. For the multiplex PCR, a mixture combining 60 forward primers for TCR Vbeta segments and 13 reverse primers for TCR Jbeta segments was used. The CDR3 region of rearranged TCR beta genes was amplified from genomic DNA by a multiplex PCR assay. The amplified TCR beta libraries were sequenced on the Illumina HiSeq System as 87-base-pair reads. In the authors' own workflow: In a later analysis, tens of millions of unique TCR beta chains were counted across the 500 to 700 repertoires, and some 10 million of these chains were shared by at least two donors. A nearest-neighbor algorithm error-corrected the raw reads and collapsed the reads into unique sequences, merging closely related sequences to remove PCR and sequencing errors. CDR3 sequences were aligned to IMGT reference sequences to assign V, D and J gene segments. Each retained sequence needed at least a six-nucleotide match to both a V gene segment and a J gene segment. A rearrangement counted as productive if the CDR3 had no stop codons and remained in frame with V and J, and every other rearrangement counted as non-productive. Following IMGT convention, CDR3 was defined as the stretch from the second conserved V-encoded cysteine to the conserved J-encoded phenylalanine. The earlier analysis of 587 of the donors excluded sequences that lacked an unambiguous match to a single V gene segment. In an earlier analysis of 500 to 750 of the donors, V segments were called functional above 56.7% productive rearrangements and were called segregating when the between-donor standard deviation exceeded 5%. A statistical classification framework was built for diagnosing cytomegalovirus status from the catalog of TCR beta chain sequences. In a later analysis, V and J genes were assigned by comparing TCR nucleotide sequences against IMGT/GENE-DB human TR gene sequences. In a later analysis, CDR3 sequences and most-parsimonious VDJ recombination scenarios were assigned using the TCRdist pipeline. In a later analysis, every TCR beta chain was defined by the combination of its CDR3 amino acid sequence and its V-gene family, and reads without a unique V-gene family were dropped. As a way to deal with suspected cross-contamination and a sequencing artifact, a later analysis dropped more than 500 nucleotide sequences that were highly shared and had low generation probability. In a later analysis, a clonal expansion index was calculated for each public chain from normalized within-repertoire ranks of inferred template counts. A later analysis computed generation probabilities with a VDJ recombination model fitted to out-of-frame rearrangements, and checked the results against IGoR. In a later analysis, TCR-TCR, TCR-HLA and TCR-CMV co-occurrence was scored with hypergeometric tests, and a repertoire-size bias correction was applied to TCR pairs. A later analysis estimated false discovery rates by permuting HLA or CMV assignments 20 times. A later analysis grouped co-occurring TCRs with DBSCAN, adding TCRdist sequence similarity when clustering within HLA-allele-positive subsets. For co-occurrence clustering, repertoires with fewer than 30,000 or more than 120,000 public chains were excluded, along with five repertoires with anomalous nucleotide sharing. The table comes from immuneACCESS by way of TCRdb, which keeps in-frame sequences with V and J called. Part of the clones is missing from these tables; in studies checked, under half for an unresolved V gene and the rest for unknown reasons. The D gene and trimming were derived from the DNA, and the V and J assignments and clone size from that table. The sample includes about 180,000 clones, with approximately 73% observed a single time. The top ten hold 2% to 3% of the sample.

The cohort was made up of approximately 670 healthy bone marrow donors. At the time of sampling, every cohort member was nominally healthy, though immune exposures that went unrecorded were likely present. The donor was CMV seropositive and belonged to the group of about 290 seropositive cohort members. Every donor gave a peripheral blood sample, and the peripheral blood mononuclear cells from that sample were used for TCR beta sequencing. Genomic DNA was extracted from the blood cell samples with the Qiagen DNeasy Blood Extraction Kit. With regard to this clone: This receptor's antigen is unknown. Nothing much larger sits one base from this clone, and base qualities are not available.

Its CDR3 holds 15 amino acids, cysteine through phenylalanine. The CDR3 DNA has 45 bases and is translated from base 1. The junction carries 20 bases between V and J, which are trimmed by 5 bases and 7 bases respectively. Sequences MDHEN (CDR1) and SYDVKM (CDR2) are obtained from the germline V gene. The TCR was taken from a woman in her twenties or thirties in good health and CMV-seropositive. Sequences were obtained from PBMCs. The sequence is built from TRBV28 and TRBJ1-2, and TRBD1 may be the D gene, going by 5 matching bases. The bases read TGTGCCAGCAGTGCCCTACACGGGGGAATTGTTGGCTACACCTTC. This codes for CASSALHGGIVGYTF.